One and the same sample provided the 26 T cell receptor beta chains below, sequenced in a study of shared clonotypes between healthy human individuals. The protocol was immunoSEQ multiplex PCR, while the TCRdb copy is restricted to in-frame clones and leaves out a portion. The table has about 480,000 clones, approximately 79% seen once. Specimen: PBMCs. Receptors originate from a woman between 40 and 50 years old in good health. Some clones in this sample may be carry-over from other donors' samples.

This chain uses TRBV19 with TRBJ1-1; possibly TRBD1 for D (5 bases). The CDR3 is 14 amino acids. Germline assignment: CDR1 LNHDA and CDR2 SQIVND (reference sequence). The ends were cut back, 4 bases at V and 4 bases at J, with 13 bases in the middle. The CDR3 region is CASSRTTSGTEAFF. The CDR3 DNA follows: TGTGCCAGTAGTAGGACAACCTCGGGCACTGAAGCTTTCTTT. Based on the CDR3 plus reference TRBV19 and TRBJ1-1, the full variable domain is DGGITQSPKYLFRKEGQNVTLSCEQNLNHDAMYWYRQDPGQGLRLIYYSQIVNDFQKGDIAEGYSVSREKKESFPLTVTSAQKNPTAFYLCASSRTTSGTEAFFGQGTRLTVV.

This clone was recorded once. The rearrangement uses TRBV6-4 and TRBJ2-1; 11 bases match TRBD2. The CDR3 loop spans 13 amino acids. From germline, CDR1 is MRHNA and CDR2 SNTAGT. Germline trimming cut 3 bases from V and 9 bases from J; bases unmatched to any gene: 1. The CDR3 loop is CASSELAGVEQFF. The CDR3 region has the DNA TGTGCCAGCAGTGAACTAGCGGGAGTTGAGCAGTTCTTC.

V and J are TRBV28 and TRBJ2-7; the match to TRBD1 covers 8 bases. Trimming removed 1 base from V and 6 bases from J; junction bases left unmatched: 8. Germline V CDR1 and CDR2: MDHEN, SYDVKM. The CDR3 covers 15 residues. The CDR3 loop reads CASSLSRQGPGEQYF. The CDR3 DNA reads TGTGCCAGCAGTTTATCCCGACAGGGGCCGGGCGAGCAGTACTTC.

This chain links TRBV27 with TRBJ1-1, with a weak D call TRBD1 (5 bases). CDR3 size: 14 residues. Between the trimmed V and J ends, which lost 6 bases and 0 bases, there was a span of 11 bases. The V gene's germline CDR1 is MNHEY and CDR2 SMNVEV (reference sequence). The DNA of the CDR3 is TGTGCCAGCAGGACAGCACGTATGAACACTGAAGCTTTCTTT. Its protein product is CASRTARMNTEAFF.

V usage is TRBV9 and J usage is TRBJ1-1; no reliable D call. CDR3 length: 14 amino acids. The V gene's germline CDR1 is SGDLS and CDR2 YYNGEE. V was cut by 4 bases and J by 1 base, with 11 bases left in between. The CDR3 region has the DNA TGTGCCAGCAGCTCCCGCCTAGGGAACACTGAAGCTTTCTTT. This gives the protein CASSSRLGNTEAFF.

The J gene is TRBJ2-1, the V gene TRBV18, with TRBD2 matching 10 bases. The CDR3 extends over 15 amino acids. Trimming removed 6 bases from V and 5 bases from J; junction bases left unmatched: 7. Germline V gene sequence: CDR1 KGHSH, CDR2 LQKENI. CDR3 in amino acids: CASSSGTSGNNEQFF. CDR3 DNA: TGTGCCAGCTCCTCAGGAACTAGCGGGAACAATGAGCAGTTCTTC.

V and J are TRBV27 and TRBJ2-7; 7 bases align to TRBD2. The germline gives CDR1 MNHEY, CDR2 SMNVEV (reference sequence). The length of the CDR3 is 15 residues. With V trimmed by 5 bases and J by 3 bases, 10 bases remained unmatched. In nucleotides, the CDR3 is TGTGCCAGCAGTCCTACCGGGACTAACTTCTACGAGCAGTACTTC. Encoded protein: CASSPTGTNFYEQYF.

The count of this clone is one. CDR3 nucleotide sequence: TGTGCCGCAGTGGGCCTGGATACGCAGTATTTT. Protein product: CAAVGLDTQYF. V gene TRBV28 combines with J gene TRBJ2-3; D unclear. The germline V gene encodes CDR1 MDHEN and CDR2 SYDVKM. V was clipped by 11 bases and J by 6 bases, with 12 bases between them. There are 11 residues in the CDR3.

The sample holds one count of this clone. This rearrangement joins TRBV2 to TRBJ1-4; 7 bases are shared with TRBD1. Losses at the gene ends were 6 bases for V and 8 bases for J; bases not matched to a gene: 9. CDR3 length: 14 amino acids. Germline V gene data show CDR1 as SNHLY and CDR2 as FYNNEI. Here the CDR3 reads CASSTGAFGEKLFF. For the CDR3, the DNA is TGTGCCAGCAGCACAGGGGCATTCGGGGAAAAACTGTTTTTT.

This clone showed up just a few times. CDR3 loop: CASSLGRSNQPQHF. CDR3 sequence (DNA): TGTGCCAGCAGCTTAGGCAGGAGCAATCAGCCCCAGCATTTT. V gene TRBV11-2 combines with J gene TRBJ1-5, with D uncertain. This CDR3 spans 14 amino acids. Between the trimmed V and J ends, which lost 1 base and 1 base, there was a span of 5 bases. Germline V gene lookup returns CDR1 SGHAT and CDR2 FQNNGV.

On this clone: A read error may produce the germline difference seen at one junction end. The chain uses TRBV4-2 and TRBJ2-1, with 7 bases matching TRBD1. The V gene's germline CDR1 is LGHNA and CDR2 YNFKEQ. The CDR3 runs to 13 residues. In DNA form, the CDR3 reads TGTGCCAGCAGCCAAGATACCCCGGACAGGACGGTCTTC. This codes for CASSQDTPDRTVF.

The chain has TRBV28 and TRBJ2-3; TRBD2 matches 9 bases. The V gene end was trimmed by 5 bases and the J gene end by 5 bases; junction bases not matched to a gene: 14. The V gene's germline CDR1 is MDHEN and CDR2 SYDVKM. CDR3 length equals 17 residues. CDR3 DNA: TGTGCCAGCAGTACACCCTCTGGCGGGAGGGCCCAAGATACGCAGTATTTT. It specifies CASSTPSGGRAQDTQYF.

The chain uses TRBV28 and TRBJ1-5, with 8 bases lining up with TRBD1. This CDR3 is 15 amino acids long. With V trimmed by 8 bases and J by 1 base, 7 bases remained unmatched. Germline CDR1 reads MDHEN; CDR2 reads SYDVKM. Here the CDR3 reads CASGPGGKSNQPQHF. The DNA of the CDR3 is TGTGCCAGCGGCCCAGGGGGCAAGAGCAATCAGCCCCAGCATTTT.

V is TRBV2 and J is TRBJ1-5, with D hard to call. Looked up from germline, CDR1 is SNHLY and CDR2 is FYNNEI. Trimming cost V 5 bases and J 3 bases, with 8 bases left between them. The CDR3 loop spans 13 amino acids. The CDR3, as DNA: TGTGCCAGCAGTCCCGACCACAATCAGCCCCAGCATTTT. Protein: CASSPDHNQPQHF.

V gene TRBV19 combines with J gene TRBJ2-2; 9 bases match TRBD2. The CDR3 loop spans 14 amino acids. Germline values: CDR1 LNHDA, CDR2 SQIVND (reference sequence). The trim removed 8 bases at V and 4 bases at J, leaving 5 bases unmatched. The CDR3 spells CASCGRAFTGELFF. As DNA, the CDR3 is TGTGCCAGTTGCGGGAGGGCCTTCACCGGGGAGCTGTTTTTT. Full variable domain (remainder filled in from reference TRBV19 and TRBJ2-2): DGGITQSPKYLFRKEGQNVTLSCEQNLNHDAMYWYRQDPGQGLRLIYYSQIVNDFQKGDIAEGYSVSREKKESFPLTVTSAQKNPTAFYLCASCGRAFTGELFFGEGSRLTVL.

V gene TRBV2 combines with J gene TRBJ2-3; 9 bases align to TRBD2. Germline V gene lookup returns CDR1 SNHLY and CDR2 FYNNEI. V lost 4 bases, J lost 2 bases, and 10 bases stayed unmatched. The CDR3 sequence is 17 residues long. CDR3: CASSGLLTSGSTDTQYF. Here the CDR3 DNA reads TGTGCCAGCAGTGGGTTACTGACTAGCGGCTCCACAGATACGCAGTATTTT.

In this sample, this clone turned up once. V usage is TRBV2 and J usage is TRBJ2-7; TRBD1 matches 8 bases. The CDR3 is 14 amino acids. Germline V gives CDR1 SNHLY, CDR2 FYNNEI. Unmatched junction bases numbered 5, after V lost 1 base and J lost 6 bases. CDR3 nucleotides: TGTGCCAGCAGTGAAGACGGGACAGGCACCGAGCAGTACTTC. This translates into CASSEDGTGTEQYF.

This clone was picked up a small number of times. This chain joins TRBV28 and TRBJ1-2; 8 bases match TRBD1. The CDR3 covers 13 residues. Trimming removed 6 bases from V and 8 bases from J; junction bases left unmatched: 8. Germline lookup yields CDR1 MDHEN and CDR2 SYDVKM. The CDR3 coding sequence is TGTGCCAGCAGCTTCGACAGGGGTGAAGGCTACACCTTC. It encodes CASSFDRGEGYTF.

This sequence joins TRBV18 and TRBJ1-1, with D uncertain. Looked up from germline, CDR1 is KGHSH and CDR2 is LQKENI. The length of the CDR3 is 14 residues. Trimming left V 4 bases short and J 1 base short, with 10 bases between. The CDR3 sequence: CASSRFPANTEAFF. DNA for the CDR3: TGTGCCAGCTCACGGTTCCCCGCGAACACTGAAGCTTTCTTT.

This clone has only a few counts. The chain recombines TRBV7-7 with TRBJ2-5; 11 nucleotides match TRBD2. This CDR3 is 15 amino acids long. Looked up from germline, CDR1 is SSHAT and CDR2 is FNYEAQ (reference sequence). J gave up 2 bases and V 4 bases, and 3 bases lay outside the gene matches. CDR3 protein: CASSSLAGGQETQYF. The CDR3 DNA sequence: TGTGCCAGCAGCTCCTTAGCGGGAGGGCAAGAGACCCAGTACTTC.

This clone came up once. The chain uses TRBV5-4 and TRBJ2-1; no reliable D call. Trimming removed 0 bases at V and 9 bases at J, with 19 bases between. The CDR3 is made up of 16 amino acids. The germline gives CDR1 SGHNT, CDR2 YYREEE (reference sequence). The CDR3 loop reads CASSLVSDPDHPEQFF. CDR3 bases: TGTGCCAGCAGCTTGGTAAGCGACCCAGATCATCCTGAGCAGTTCTTC.

This sequence joins TRBV5-6 and TRBJ1-3; D call uncertain. V dropped 4 bases and J dropped 0 bases, with 14 bases sitting between them. This CDR3 is 16 amino acids long. Germline CDR1 is SGHDT and CDR2 is YYEEEE. The CDR3 DNA reads as TGTGCCAGCAGCCTTCGCGCCAGCCTCTCTGGAAACACCATATATTTT. As protein: CASSLRASLSGNTIYF.

This chain links TRBV29-1 with TRBJ2-1, with a tentative D call TRBD1 (7 bases). Looked up from germline, CDR1 is SQVTM and CDR2 is ANQGSEA. Trimming took off 7 bases at V and 6 bases at J, with 13 bases between the two ends. CDR3 size: 12 residues. CDR3 protein: CSAEEGANEQFF. The CDR3 DNA reads TGCAGCGCCGAGGAGGGGGCCAATGAGCAGTTCTTC.

The V call is TRBV7-8, the J call TRBJ2-7; TRBD1 matches 7 bases. J was trimmed by 0 bases and V by 8 bases; bases with no gene match: 7. This CDR3 is 14 amino acids long. From germline, CDR1 is SGHVS and CDR2 FQNEAQ. The CDR3 loop reads CASRRAGGSYEQYF. CDR3 bases: TGTGCCAGCCGACGGGCAGGGGGCTCCTACGAGCAGTACTTC.

As DNA, the CDR3 is TGTGCCAGCAGCTCCAGGGTGTTCGATGAGCAGTTCTTC. Translation: CASSSRVFDEQFF. The chain recombines TRBV7-3 with TRBJ2-1; TRBD1 is a possible D gene (5 bases). From germline, CDR1 is SGHTA and CDR2 FQGTGA. Trimming pared 4 bases from V and 8 bases from J, leaving 12 bases between. This CDR3 has 13 residues.

The CDR3 is CASSTGTSGLYEQYF. CDR3 DNA sequence: TGTGCCAGTAGTACCGGGACTAGCGGACTCTACGAGCAGTACTTC. The V call is TRBV19, the J call TRBJ2-7; TRBD2 aligns across 11 bases. The germline V gene encodes CDR1 LNHDA and CDR2 SQIVND (reference sequence). V was clipped by 4 bases and J by 3 bases; unmatched bases: 5. The CDR3 covers 15 residues.